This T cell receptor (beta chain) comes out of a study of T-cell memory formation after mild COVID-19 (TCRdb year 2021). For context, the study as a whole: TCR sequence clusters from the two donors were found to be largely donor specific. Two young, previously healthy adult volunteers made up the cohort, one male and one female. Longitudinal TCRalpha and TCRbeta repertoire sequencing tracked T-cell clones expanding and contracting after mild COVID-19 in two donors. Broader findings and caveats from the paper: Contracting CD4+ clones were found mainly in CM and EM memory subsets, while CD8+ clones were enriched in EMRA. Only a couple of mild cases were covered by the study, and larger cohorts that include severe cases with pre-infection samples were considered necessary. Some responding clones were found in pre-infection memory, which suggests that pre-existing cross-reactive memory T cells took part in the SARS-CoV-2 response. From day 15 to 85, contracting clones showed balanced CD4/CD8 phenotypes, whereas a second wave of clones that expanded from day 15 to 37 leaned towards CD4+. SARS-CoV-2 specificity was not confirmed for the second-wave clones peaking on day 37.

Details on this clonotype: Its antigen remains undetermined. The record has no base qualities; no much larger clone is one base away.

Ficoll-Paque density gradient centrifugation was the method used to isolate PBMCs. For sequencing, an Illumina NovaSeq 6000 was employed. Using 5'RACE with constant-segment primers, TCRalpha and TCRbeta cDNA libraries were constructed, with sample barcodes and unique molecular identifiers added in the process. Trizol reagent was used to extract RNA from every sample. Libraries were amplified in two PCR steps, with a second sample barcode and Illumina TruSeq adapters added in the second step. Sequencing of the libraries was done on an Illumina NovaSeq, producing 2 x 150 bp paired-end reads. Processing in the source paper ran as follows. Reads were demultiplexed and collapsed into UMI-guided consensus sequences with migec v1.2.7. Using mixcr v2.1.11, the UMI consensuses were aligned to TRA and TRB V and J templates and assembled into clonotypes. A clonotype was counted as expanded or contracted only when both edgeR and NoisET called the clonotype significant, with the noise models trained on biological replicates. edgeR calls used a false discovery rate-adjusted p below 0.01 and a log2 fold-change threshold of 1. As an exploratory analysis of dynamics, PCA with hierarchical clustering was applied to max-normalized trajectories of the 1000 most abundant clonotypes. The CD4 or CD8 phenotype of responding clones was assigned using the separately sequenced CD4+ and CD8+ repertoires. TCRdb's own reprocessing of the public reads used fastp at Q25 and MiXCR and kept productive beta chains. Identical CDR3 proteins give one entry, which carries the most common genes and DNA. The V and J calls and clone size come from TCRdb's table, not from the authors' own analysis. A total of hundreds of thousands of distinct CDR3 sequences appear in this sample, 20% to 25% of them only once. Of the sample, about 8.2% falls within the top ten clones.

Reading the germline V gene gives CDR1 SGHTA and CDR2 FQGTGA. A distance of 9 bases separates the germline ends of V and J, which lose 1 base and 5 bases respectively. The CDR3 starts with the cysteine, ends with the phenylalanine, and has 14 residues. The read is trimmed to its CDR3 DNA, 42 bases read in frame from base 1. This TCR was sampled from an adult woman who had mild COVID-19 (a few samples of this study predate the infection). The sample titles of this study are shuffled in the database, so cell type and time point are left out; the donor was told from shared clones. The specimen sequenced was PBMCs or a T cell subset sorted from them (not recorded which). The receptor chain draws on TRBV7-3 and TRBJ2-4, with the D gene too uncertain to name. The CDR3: CASSLNNLENIQYF. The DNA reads TGTGCCAGCAGCTTAAACAACCTGGAAAACATTCAGTACTTC.